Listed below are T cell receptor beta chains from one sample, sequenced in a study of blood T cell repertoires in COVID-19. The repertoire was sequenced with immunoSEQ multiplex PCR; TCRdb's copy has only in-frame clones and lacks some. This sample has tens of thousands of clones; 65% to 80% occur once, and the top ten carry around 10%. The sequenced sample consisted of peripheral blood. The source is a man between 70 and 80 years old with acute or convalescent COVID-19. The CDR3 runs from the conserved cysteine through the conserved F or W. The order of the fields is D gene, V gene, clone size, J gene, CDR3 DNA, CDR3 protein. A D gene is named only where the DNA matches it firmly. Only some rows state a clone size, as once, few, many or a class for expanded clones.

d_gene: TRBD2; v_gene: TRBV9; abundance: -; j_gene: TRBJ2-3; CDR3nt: TGTGCCAGCAGCCCTAGGACTAGCGGGGGGGTAACAGATACGCAGTATTTT; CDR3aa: CASSPRTSGGVTDTQYF
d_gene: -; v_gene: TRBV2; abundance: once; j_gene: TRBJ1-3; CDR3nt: TGTGCCAGCTCAGGGGACTCTGGAAACACCATATATTTT; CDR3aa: CASSGDSGNTIYF
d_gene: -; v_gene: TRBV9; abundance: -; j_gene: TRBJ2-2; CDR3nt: TGTGCCAGCAGCGGGCGGACAGCGAACACCGGGGAGCTGTTTTTT; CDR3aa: CASSGRTANTGELFF
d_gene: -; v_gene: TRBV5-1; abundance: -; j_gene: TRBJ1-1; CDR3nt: TGCGCCAGCAGCTTGATTAACAGGAGGGGCACTGAAGCTTTCTTT; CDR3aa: CASSLINRRGTEAFF
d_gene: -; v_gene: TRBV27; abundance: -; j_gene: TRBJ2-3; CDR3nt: TGTGCCAGCAGGGCAGGGATGTCGACAGATACGCAGTATTTT; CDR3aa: CASRAGMSTDTQYF
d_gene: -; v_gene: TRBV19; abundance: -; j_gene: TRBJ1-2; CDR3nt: TGTGCCAGTAGTATGGGCCGGAATTATGGCTACACCTTC; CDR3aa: CASSMGRNYGYTF
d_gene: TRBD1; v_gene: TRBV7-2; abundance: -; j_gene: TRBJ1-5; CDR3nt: TGTGCCAGCAGCCCAGGGGGCGTCCATCAGCCCCAGCATTTT; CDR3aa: CASSPGGVHQPQHF
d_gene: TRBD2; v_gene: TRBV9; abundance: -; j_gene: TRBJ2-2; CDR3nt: TGTGCCAGCAGCGTCGGGACTAGCGGGGGGGCCGGGGAGCTGTTTTTT; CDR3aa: CASSVGTSGGAGELFF
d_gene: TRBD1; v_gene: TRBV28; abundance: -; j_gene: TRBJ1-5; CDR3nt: TGTGCCAGCAGCTTGGACAGGGGGCGAGCCCAGCATTTT; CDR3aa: CASSLDRGRAQHF
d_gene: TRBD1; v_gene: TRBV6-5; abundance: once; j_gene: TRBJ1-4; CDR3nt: TGTGCCAGCACGGACAGGGGTGAAAAACTGTTTTTT; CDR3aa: CASTDRGEKLFF
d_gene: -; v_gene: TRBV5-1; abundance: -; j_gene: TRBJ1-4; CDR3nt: TGCGCCAGCAGTACAGACGGTGAAAAACTGTTTTTT; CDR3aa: CASSTDGEKLFF
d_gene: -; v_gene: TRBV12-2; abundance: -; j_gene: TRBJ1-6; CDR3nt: TGTGCAAGTCGCGCCGAACAGGGGGCGAATCCTTCACCCCTCCACTTT; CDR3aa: CASRAEQGANPSPLHF
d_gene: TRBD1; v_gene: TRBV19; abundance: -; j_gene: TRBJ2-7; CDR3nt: TGTGCCAGTAGTATATACAGGGGCTACGAGCAGTACTTC; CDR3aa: CASSIYRGYEQYF
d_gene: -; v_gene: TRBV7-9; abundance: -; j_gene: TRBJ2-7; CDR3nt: TGTGCCAGCAGCTTAGCGAGGGAGTCCTACGAGCAGTACTTC; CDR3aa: CASSLARESYEQYF
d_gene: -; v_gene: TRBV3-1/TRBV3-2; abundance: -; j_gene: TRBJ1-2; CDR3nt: TGTGCCAGCAGCCGGGGGGGACCTGGGGGCTACACCTTC; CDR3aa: CASSRGGPGGYTF
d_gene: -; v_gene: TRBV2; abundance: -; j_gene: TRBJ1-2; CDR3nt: TGTGCCAGCAGCCCCACTGGGGGAGGGGGCTACACCTTC; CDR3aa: CASSPTGGGGYTF
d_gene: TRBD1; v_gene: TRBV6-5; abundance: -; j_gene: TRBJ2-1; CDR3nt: TGTGCCAGCAGTTTTGGACAGGGGGCCTACAATGAGCAGTTCTTC; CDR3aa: CASSFGQGAYNEQFF
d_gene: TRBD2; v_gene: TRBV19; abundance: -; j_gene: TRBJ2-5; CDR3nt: TGTGCCAGTAGTCCGTCTAGCGGGGGACTACAAGAGACCCAGTACTTC; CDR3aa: CASSPSSGGLQETQYF
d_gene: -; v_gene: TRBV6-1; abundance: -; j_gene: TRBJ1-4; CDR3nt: TGTGCCAGCAGTGAAAGCCTGGGTGAGGATGAAAAACTGTTTTTT; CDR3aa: CASSESLGEDEKLFF
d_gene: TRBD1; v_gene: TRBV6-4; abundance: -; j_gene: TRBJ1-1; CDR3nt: TGTGCCAGCAGTCCGGAGACAGGGAATAAAGCTTTCTTT; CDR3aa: CASSPETGNKAFF
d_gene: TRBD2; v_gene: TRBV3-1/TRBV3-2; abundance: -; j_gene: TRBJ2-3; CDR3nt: TGTGCCAGCAGCCAAACCCCCGGGAAGCGGGGGAGGTTTAGCACAGATACGCAGTATTTT; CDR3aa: CASSQTPGKRGRFSTDTQYF
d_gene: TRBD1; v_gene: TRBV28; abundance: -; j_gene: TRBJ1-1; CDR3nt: TGTGCCAGCGGGTACAGGGGAGGTGACACTGAAGCTTTCTTT; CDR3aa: CASGYRGGDTEAFF
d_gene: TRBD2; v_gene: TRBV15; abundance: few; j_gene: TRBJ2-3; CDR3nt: TGTGCCACCAGCAGGAGAGGTAGCGGGGGCCCAGATACGCAGTATTTT; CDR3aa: CATSRRGSGGPDTQYF
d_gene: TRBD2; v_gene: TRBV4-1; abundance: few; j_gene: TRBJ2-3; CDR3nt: TGCGCCAGCAGCCAAGATTTAAGTGGGTGGACTAGCAGCCCAGATACGCAGTATTTT; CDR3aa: CASSQDLSGWTSSPDTQYF
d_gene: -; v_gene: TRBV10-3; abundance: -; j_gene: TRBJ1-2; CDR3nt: TGTGCCATCAGTGAGAGGGGATACACAGGCTACACCTTC; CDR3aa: CAISERGYTGYTF
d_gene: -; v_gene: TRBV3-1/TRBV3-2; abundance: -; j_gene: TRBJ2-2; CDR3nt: TGTGCCAGCAGCCCGGATAGGCGAGCGGGGGAGCTGTTTTTT; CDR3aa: CASSPDRRAGELFF
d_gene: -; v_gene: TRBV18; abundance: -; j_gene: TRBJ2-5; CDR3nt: TGTGCCAGCTCTCGGTCCCTCCAAGAGACCCAGTACTTC; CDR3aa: CASSRSLQETQYF
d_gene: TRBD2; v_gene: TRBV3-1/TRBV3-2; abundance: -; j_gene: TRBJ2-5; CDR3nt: TGTGCCAGCAGCCGTGAGATAGCGGGGGGGATCCAAGAGACCCAGTACTTC; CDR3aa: CASSREIAGGIQETQYF
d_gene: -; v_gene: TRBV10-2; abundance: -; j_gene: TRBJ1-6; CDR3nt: TGCGCCAGCAGTGATCTTCGGGGTGGTCATTCACCCCTCCACTTT; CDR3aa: CASSDLRGGHSPLHF
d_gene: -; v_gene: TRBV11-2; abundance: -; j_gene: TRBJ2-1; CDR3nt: TGTGCCAGCAGCTTAGGGGCAGGGGTAAATGAGCAGTTCTTC; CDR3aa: CASSLGAGVNEQFF
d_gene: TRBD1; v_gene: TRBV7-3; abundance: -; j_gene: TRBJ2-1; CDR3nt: TGTGCCAGCAGCTTTGCAGCCCAACAAGACAGGGGTGAGCAGTTCTTC; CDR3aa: CASSFAAQQDRGEQFF
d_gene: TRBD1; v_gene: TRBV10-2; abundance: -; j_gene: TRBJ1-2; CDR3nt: TGCGCCAGCAGTGAGTCTGCGGGACAGGGATTCGTCTACACCTTC; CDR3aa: CASSESAGQGFVYTF
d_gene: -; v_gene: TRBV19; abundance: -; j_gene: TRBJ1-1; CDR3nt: TGTGCCAGTAAGACTGGGGGGACTGAAGCTTTCTTT; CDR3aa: CASKTGGTEAFF
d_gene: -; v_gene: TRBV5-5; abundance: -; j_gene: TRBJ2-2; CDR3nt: TGTGCCAGCAGCTTGAACACCTGGACCGGGGAGCTGTTTTTT; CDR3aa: CASSLNTWTGELFF
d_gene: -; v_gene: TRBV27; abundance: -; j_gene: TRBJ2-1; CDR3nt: TGTGCCAGCAGTTTCCGAGGGGGGGGGTCTTACAATGAGCAGTTCTTC; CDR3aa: CASSFRGGGSYNEQFF
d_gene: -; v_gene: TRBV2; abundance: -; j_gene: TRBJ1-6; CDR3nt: TGTGCCAGCAGTGAAGTCGAGGATATCGGTTCACCCCTCCACTTT; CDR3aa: CASSEVEDIGSPLHF